This TCR beta chain was identified in a study of cytomegalovirus exposure and HLA in healthy donors. PCR used 60 Vbeta primers and 13 Jbeta primers. This table comes from immunoSEQ multiplex PCR, and its TCRdb copy is limited to in-frame clones, with some not included. The repertoire holds approximately 150,000 clones, 70% to 85% seen once, with around 10% in the top ten. Germline CDR1 is SGDLS and CDR2 is YYNGEE. V lost 0 bases, J lost 5 bases, and 14 bases lay in between. The CDR3 is 16 amino acids. The chain couples TRBV9 to TRBJ2-2; perhaps TRBD2 as D (6 bases). The material sequenced was PBMCs. This clonotype was sampled from an older woman in good health and CMV-seropositive. CDR3 in DNA: TGTGCCAGCAGCGTAGCGGCGGGAAGACGGACCGGGGAGCTGTTTTTT. This encodes CASSVAAGRRTGELFF.